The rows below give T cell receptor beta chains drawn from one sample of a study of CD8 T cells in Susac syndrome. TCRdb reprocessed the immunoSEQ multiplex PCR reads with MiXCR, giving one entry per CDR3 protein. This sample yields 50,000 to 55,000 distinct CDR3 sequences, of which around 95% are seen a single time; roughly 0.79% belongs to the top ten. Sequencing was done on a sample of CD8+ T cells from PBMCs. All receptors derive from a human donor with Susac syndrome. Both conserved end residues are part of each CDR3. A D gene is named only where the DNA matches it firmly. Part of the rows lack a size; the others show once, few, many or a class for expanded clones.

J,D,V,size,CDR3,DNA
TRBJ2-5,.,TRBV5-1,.,CASSPDQGLETQYF,TGCGCCAGCAGCCCCGATCAGGGCTTGGAGACCCAGTACTTC
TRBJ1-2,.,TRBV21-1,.,CASSKVEAANYGYTF,TGTGCCAGCAGCAAAGTGGAGGCCGCTAACTATGGCTACACCTTC
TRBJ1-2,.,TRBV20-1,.,CSALNRWDYGYTF,TGCAGTGCTTTAAACCGTTGGGACTATGGCTACACCTTC
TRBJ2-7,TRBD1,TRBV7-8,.,CASSPRQGSAEQYF,TGTGCCAGCAGCCCAAGACAGGGATCGGCCGAGCAGTACTTC
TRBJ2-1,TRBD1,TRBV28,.,CASSPPPDRPGDEQFF,TGTGCCAGCAGCCCACCCCCGGACAGGCCTGGGGATGAGCAGTTCTTC
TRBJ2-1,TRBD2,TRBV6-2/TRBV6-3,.,CASSWTSDYNEQFF,TGTGCCAGCAGCTGGACTAGCGACTACAATGAGCAGTTCTTC
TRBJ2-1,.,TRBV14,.,CASSQVLAGNEQFF,TGTGCCAGCAGCCAAGTGCTGGCGGGCAATGAGCAGTTCTTC
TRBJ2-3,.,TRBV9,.,CASSVGRATDTQYF,TGTGCCAGCAGCGTAGGTCGGGCCACAGATACGCAGTATTTT
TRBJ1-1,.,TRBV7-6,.,CASSYTVTNTEAFF,TGTGCCAGCAGCTACACAGTAACGAACACTGAAGCTTTCTTT
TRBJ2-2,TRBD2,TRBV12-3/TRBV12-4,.,CASSWAGLAGNTGELFF,TGTGCCAGCAGTTGGGCGGGACTAGCGGGGAACACCGGGGAGCTGTTTTTT
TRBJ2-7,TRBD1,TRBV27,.,CASSLAGGFRYEQYF,TGTGCCAGCAGTTTGGCAGGGGGATTTAGGTACGAGCAGTACTTC
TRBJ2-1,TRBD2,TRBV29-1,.,CSVGSGDSYNEQFF,TGCAGCGTTGGAAGCGGGGACTCCTACAATGAGCAGTTCTTC
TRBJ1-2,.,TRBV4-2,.,CASSQVGEPPWEGYTF,TGTGCCAGCAGCCAAGTTGGTGAACCACCCTGGGAGGGCTACACCTTC
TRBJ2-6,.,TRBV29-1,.,CSVDEVTGANVLTF,TGCAGCGTTGATGAGGTAACTGGGGCCAACGTCCTGACTTTC
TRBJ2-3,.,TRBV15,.,CATSSGRSNTDTQYF,TGTGCCACCAGCAGTGGGAGGAGTAACACAGATACGCAGTATTTT
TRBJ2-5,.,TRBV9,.,CASSVNPGGSQETQYF,TGTGCCAGCAGCGTAAATCCGGGGGGCTCCCAAGAGACCCAGTACTTC
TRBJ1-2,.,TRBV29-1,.,CSVIGTVYGYTF,TGCAGCGTGATCGGTACAGTATATGGCTACACCTTC
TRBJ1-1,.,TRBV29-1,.,CSVVSSTANTEAFF,TGCAGCGTTGTATCCTCGACGGCGAACACTGAAGCTTTCTTT
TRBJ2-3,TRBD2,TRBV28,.,CASKTGTRSTDTQYF,TGTGCCAGCAAGACCGGGACTAGGAGCACAGATACGCAGTATTTT
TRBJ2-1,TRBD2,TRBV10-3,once,CAISERAGVRYNEQFF,TGTGCCATCAGTGAGAGAGCGGGGGTGCGCTACAATGAGCAGTTCTTC
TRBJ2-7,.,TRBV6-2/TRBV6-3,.,CASSLQGNEQYF,TGTGCCAGCAGCCTCCAGGGGAACGAGCAGTACTTC
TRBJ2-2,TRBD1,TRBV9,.,CASSGTGGAPGELFF,TGTGCCAGCAGCGGGACAGGGGGCGCGCCCGGGGAGCTGTTTTTT
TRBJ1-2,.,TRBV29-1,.,CSVTGDLYGYTF,TGCAGCGTAACCGGGGACCTCTATGGCTACACCTTC
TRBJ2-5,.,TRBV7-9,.,CASSGEAWGEETQYF,TGTGCCAGCAGCGGAGAGGCCTGGGGGGAAGAGACCCAGTACTTC
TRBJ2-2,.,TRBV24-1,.,CATSDLWNTGELFF,TGTGCCACCAGTGATCTTTGGAACACCGGGGAGCTGTTTTTT
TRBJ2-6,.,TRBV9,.,CASSGPQSGANVLTF,TGTGCCAGCTCGGGACCCCAATCTGGGGCCAACGTCCTGACTTTC
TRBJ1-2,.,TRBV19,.,CASSIGEALNYGYTF,TGTGCCAGTAGTATAGGTGAAGCGCTTAACTATGGCTACACCTTC
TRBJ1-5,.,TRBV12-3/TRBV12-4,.,CASSYSNQPQHF,TGTGCCAGCAGTTACAGCAATCAGCCCCAGCATTTT
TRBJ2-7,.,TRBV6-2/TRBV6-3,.,CASSHIQGYEQYF,TGTGCCAGCAGCCACATACAGGGCTACGAGCAGTACTTC
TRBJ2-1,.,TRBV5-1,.,CASSLGMGIPYNEQFF,TGCGCCAGCAGCTTGGGAATGGGGATCCCCTACAATGAGCAGTTCTTC
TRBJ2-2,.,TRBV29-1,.,CSAPGLSTGELFF,TGCAGCGCTCCGGGACTGAGCACCGGGGAGCTGTTTTTT
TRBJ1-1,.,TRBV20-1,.,CSATPPGSEAFF,TGCAGTGCTACCCCCCCAGGGTCTGAAGCTTTCTTT
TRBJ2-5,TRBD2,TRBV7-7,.,CASSGYLTSGGETQYF,TGTGCTAGCAGCGGCTACCTAACTAGCGGGGGTGAGACCCAGTACTTC
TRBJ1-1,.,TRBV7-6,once,CASTLGWNTEAFF,TGTGCCAGCACATTGGGGTGGAACACTGAAGCTTTCTTT
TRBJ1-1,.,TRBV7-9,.,CASSSAGDVEAFF,TGTGCCAGCAGCTCCGCGGGAGACGTTGAAGCTTTCTTT
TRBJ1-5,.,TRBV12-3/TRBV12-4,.,CASKGGWDQPQHF,TGTGCCAGCAAAGGCGGGTGGGATCAGCCCCAGCATTTT
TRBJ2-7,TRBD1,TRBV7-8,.,CASSLASGQGNVQYF,TGTGCCAGCAGCTTAGCTTCTGGACAGGGTAATGTGCAGTACTTC
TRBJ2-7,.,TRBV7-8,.,CASSLGRGATREQYF,TGTGCCAGCAGCTTAGGACGGGGGGCGACGAGGGAGCAGTACTTC
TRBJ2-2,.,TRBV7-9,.,CASSSRGGNTGELFF,TGTGCCAGCAGCTCACGGGGAGGCAACACCGGGGAGCTGTTTTTT
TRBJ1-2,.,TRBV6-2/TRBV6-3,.,CASSYGGYGYTF,TGTGCCAGCAGTTACGGAGGCTATGGCTACACCTTC
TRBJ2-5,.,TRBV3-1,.,CASSHLPGPSTETQYF,TGTGCCAGCAGCCATCTGCCGGGCCCCTCAACGGAGACCCAGTACTTC
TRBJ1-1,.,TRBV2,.,CASTGRPTEAFF,TGTGCCAGCACCGGGAGGCCGACTGAAGCTTTCTTT
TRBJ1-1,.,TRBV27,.,CASSLYWRANTEAFF,TGTGCCAGCAGTTTATACTGGAGGGCGAACACTGAAGCTTTCTTT
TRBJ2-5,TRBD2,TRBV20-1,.,CSATLAGGPETQYF,TGCAGTGCTACCCTAGCGGGGGGGCCGGAGACCCAGTACTTC
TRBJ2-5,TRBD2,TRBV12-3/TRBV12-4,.,CASSLVPPSGAETQYF,TGTGCCAGCAGTTTAGTTCCCCCCAGCGGGGCGGAGACCCAGTACTTC
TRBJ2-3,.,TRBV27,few,CASSPPLPDTQYF,TGTGCCAGCAGTCCCCCCCTACCAGATACGCAGTATTTT